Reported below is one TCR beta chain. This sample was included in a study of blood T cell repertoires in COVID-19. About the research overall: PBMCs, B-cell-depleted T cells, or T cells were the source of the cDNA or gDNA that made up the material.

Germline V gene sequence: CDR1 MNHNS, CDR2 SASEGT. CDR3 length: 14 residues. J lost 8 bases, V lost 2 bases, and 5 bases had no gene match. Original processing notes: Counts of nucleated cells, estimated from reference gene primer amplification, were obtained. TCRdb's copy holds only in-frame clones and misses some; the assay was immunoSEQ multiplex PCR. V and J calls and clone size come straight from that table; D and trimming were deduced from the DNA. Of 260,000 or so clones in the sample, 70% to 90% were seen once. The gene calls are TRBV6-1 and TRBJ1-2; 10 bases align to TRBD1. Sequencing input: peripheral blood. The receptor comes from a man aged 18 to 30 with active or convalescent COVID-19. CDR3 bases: TGTGCCAGCAGTGAACTGACAGGGGGCGACGGCTACACCTTC. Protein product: CASSELTGGDGYTF.